This T cell receptor beta chain was recorded in a study of blood T cell repertoires in COVID-19. As for the study in general: T cells, B-cell-depleted T cells, or PBMCs supplied cDNA or gDNA.

How the authors handled the data: Cell counts per sample came from amplifying reference gene primers. The data were produced by immunoSEQ multiplex PCR, yet TCRdb's version contains in-frame clones alone and is incomplete. D and trimming were read from the DNA, whereas the V and J calls and clone size are those reported in that table. The data contain about 160,000 clones, more than 65% of them singletons. The length of the CDR3 is 14 residues. Trimming took 2 bases from V and 6 from J, leaving 13 bases between them. Germline CDR1 and CDR2: SNHLY and FYNNEI. Material for sequencing was PBMCs or T cells enriched from blood (not recorded which). The clonotype comes from a man aged 55 to 70 who had recovered from COVID-19. The chain combines TRBV2 with TRBJ1-2, with TRBD1 as a possible D gene (6 bases). The CDR3 region is CASSESRQVDGYTF. In nucleotides, the CDR3 is TGTGCCAGCAGTGAAAGTAGACAGGTTGATGGCTACACCTTC.